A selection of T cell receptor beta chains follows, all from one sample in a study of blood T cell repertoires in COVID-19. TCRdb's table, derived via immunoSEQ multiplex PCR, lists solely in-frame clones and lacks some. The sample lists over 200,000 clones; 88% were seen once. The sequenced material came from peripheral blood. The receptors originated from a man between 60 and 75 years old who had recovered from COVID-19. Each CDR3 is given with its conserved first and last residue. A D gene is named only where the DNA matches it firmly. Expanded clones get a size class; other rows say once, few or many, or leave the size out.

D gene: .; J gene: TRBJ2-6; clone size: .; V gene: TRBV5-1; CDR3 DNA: TGCGCCAGCAGCTTTCGGAGCTCTGGGGCCAACGTCCTGACTTTC; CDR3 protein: CASSFRSSGANVLTF
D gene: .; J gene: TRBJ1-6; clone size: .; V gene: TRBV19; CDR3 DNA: TGTGCCAGCTCTGCGGTAAACTTCTATAATTCACCCCTCCACTTT; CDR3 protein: CASSAVNFYNSPLHF
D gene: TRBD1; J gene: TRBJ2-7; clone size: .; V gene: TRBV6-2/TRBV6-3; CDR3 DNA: TGTGCCAGCAGTTACTCGATGGGGACAGGGGATCACGAGCAGTACTTC; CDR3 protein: CASSYSMGTGDHEQYF
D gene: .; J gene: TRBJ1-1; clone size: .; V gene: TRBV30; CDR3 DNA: TGTGCCTGGCTGTGGGGGGTCGACACTGAAGCTTTCTTT; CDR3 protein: CAWLWGVDTEAFF
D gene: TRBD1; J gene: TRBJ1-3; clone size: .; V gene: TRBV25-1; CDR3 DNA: TGTGCCAGCTCGGGACAGGGTCTAAATACCATATATTTT; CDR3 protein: CASSGQGLNTIYF
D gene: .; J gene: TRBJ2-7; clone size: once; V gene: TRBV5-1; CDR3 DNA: TGCGCCAGCAGCTTGGTTCCGAGTTTCTCCTACGAGCAGTACTTC; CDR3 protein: CASSLVPSFSYEQYF
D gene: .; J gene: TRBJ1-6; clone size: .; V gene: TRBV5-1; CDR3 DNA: TGCGCCAGCAGCCCCACATCAGGGAATTCACCCCTCCACTTT; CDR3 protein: CASSPTSGNSPLHF
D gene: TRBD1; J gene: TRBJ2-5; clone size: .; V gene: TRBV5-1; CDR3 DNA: TGCGCCAGCAGTCGTTCCGGGACAGAGCAAGAGACCCAGTACTTC; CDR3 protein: CASSRSGTEQETQYF
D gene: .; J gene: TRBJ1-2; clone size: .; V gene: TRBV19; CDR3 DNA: TGTGCCAGTAGTATAGATCATCATAACTATGGCTACACCTTC; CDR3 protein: CASSIDHHNYGYTF
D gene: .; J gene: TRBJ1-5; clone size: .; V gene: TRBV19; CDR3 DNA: TGTGCCAGTAGTACCAGACTAAGGAGGGAAAACCCGAATCAGCCCCAGCATTTT; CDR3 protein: CASSTRLRRENPNQPQHF
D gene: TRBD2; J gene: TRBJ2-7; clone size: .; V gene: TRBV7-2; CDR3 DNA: TGTGCCAGCAGCTGGAGGACTAGCGGGGGGCGGGTCTACGAGCAGTACTTC; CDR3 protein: CASSWRTSGGRVYEQYF
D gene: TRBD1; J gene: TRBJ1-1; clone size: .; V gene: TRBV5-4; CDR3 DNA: TGTGCCAGCAGCTTTGGACAGGGGGGGACTGAAGCTTTCTTT; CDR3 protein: CASSFGQGGTEAFF
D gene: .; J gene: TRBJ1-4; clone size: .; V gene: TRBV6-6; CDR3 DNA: TGTGCCAGCAGTTACTTCAGGGGTGAAAAACTGTTTTTT; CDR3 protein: CASSYFRGEKLFF
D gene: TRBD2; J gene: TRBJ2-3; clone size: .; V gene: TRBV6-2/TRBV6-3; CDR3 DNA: TGTGCCAGCAGCCAGGCCCCCGGGGGGGATACGCAGTATTTT; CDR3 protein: CASSQAPGGDTQYF
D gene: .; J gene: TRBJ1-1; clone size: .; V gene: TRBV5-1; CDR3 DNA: TGCGCCAGCAGCTTTGGACAGTTGAACACTGAAGCTTTCTTT; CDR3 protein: CASSFGQLNTEAFF
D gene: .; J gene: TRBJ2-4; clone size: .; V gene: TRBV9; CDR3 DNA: TGTGCCAGCAGCGTAGTGGCAGAAAAAAACATTCAGTACTTC; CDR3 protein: CASSVVAEKNIQYF
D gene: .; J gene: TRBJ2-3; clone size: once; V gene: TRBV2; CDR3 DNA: TGTGCCAGCAGTGAAGCCGACAGCTACACAGATACGCAGTATTTT; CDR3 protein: CASSEADSYTDTQYF
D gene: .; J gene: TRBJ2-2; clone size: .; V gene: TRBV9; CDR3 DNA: TGTGCCAGCAGCGTAACGGGTGCCGGGGAGCTGTTTTTT; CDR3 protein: CASSVTGAGELFF
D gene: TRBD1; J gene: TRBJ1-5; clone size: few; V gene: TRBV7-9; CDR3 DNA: TGTGCCAGCAGCTTATCGCAGGGGGCTGGACGCAATCAGCCCCAGCATTTT; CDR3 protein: CASSLSQGAGRNQPQHF
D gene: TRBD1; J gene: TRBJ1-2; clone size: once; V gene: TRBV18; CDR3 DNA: TGTGCCAGCTCACCAGGCTCGGGGACAGAGACTTTC; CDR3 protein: CASSPGSGTETF
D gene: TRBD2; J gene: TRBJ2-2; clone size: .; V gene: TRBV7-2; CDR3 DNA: TGTGCCAGCAGCGTTCGTAGCGGGGGGGCGAGCGGGGAGCTGTTTTTT; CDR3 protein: CASSVRSGGASGELFF
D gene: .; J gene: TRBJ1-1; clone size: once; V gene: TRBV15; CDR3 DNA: TGTGCCACCAGCCGTTACGCTACAGGGATTGACACTGAAGCTTTCTTT; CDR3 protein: CATSRYATGIDTEAFF
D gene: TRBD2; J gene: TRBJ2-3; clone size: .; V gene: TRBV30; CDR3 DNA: TGTGCCTGGACGGGACTATACACAGATACGCAGTATTTT; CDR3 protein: CAWTGLYTDTQYF
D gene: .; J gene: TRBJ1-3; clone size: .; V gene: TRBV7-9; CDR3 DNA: TGTGCCAGCAGCTCGCCGGCGGGGTCCCCTCGCTCTGGAAACACCATATATTTT; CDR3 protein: CASSSPAGSPRSGNTIYF
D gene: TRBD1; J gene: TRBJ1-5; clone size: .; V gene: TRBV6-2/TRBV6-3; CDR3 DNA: TGTGCCAGCAGCTCTCTTCTGACAGGGGTCGGCAATCAGCCCCAGCATTTT; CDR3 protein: CASSSLLTGVGNQPQHF
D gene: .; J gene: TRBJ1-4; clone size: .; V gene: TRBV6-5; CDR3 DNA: TGTGCCAGCGGACCATCGCACAGGGAAAAACTGTTTTTT; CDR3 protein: CASGPSHREKLFF
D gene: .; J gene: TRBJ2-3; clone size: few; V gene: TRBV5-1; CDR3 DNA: TGCGCCAGCAGCTTTCACACAGATACGCAGTATTTT; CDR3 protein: CASSFHTDTQYF
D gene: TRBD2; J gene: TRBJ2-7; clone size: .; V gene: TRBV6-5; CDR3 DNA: TGTGCCAGCCGTCTGTCTAGCGGGCTTACCTACGAGCAGTACTTC; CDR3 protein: CASRLSSGLTYEQYF
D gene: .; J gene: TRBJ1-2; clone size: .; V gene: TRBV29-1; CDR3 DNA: TGCAGCGTTGATACCGGGGATGGCTACACCTTC; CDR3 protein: CSVDTGDGYTF
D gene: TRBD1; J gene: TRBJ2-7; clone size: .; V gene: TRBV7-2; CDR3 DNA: TGTGCCAGCAGCCTAGGGGTCGGGCAGGGGGCGTACGAGCAGTACTTC; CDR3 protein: CASSLGVGQGAYEQYF
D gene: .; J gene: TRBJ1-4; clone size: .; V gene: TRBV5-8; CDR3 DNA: TGTGCCAGCTGGGGGGGCGGGCCCCGCGGTGAAAAACTGTTTTTT; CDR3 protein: CASWGGGPRGEKLFF
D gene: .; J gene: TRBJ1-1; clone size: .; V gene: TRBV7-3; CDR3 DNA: TGTGCCAGCAGCCTCACAGGCCAGGGCAAGGCTTTCTTT; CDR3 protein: CASSLTGQGKAFF
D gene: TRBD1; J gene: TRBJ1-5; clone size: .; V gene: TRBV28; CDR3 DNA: TGTGCCAGCAAGCCGGGACAGACAACGGAGCCCCAGCATTTT; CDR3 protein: CASKPGQTTEPQHF
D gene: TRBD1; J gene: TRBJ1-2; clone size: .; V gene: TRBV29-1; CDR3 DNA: TGCAGCGTTGAAGATCGAAACAGGGGTACTGGTAGAGATGGCTACACCTTC; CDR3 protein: CSVEDRNRGTGRDGYTF
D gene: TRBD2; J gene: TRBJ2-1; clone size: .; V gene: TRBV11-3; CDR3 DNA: TGTGCCAGCAGCTTAGGACCGGGACTAGCGGGGAACAATGAGCAGTTCTTC; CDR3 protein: CASSLGPGLAGNNEQFF
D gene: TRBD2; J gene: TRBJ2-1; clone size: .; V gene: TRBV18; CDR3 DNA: TGTGCCAGCTCACATCCTAGCGGGGGGGCGAATGAGCAGTTCTTC; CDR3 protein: CASSHPSGGANEQFF
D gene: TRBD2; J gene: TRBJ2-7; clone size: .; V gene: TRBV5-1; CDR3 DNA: TGCGCCACCTCGAGGACTAGTGGTAACTACGAGCAGTACTTC; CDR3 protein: CATSRTSGNYEQYF
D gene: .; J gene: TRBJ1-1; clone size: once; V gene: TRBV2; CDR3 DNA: TGTGCCAGCAGTGGGGAGTCCACTGAAGCTTTCTTT; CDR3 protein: CASSGESTEAFF
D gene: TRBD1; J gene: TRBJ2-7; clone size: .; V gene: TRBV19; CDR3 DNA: TGTGCCAGTAGCCCCGGGACAGGAAACGTGGGGCAGTACTTC; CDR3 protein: CASSPGTGNVGQYF
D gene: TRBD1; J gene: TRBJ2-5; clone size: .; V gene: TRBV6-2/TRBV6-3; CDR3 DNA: TGTGCCAGCAGCAACGCGGCGACCTCCGGGACAGGGTTTTGGGAGACCCAGTACTTC; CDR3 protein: CASSNAATSGTGFWETQYF